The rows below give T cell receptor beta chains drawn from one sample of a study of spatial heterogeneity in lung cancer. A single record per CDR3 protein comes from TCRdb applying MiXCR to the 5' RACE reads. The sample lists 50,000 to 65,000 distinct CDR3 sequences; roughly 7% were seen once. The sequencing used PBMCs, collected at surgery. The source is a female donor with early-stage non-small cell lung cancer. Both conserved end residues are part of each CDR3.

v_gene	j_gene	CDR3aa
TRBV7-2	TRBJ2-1	CASSLEVRGPYNEQFF
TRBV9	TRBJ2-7	CASTLVDQKQGGEQYF
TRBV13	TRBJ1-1	CASSLRENTEAFF
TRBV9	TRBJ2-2	CASSVALGTSNTGELFF
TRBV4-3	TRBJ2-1	CASSQESIPYNEQFF
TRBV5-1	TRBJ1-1	CASRQNTEAFF
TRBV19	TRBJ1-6	CASSVTGGPNSPLHF
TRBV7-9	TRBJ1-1	CASSLGTGGWTEAFF
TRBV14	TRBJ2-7	CASSQIHPAGQTYEQYF
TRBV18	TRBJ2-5	CASSPDIVQETQYF
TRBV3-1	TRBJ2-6	CASSQDGVSGANVLTF
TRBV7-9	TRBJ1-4	CASSLVGLYKEF
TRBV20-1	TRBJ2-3	CSARTGQGGTDTQYF
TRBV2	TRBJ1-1	CASSVVGRRAFF
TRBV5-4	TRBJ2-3	CASSLSQGLGTQYF
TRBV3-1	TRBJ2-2	CASSQGNGELFF
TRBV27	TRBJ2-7	CASSSPGQGAYEQYF
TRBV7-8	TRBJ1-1	CATRRVWAGDTEAFF
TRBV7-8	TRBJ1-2	CASSLEALYGYTF
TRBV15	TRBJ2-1	CATSIHNEQFF
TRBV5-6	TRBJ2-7	CASSPGFTYEQYF
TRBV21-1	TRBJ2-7	CASSNLRFGRLRYEQYF
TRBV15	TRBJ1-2	CATSIDRAGGYTF
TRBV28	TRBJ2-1	CASSLRGQGMDNEQFF
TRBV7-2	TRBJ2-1	CASSLDRGAHNEQFF
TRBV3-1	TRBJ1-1	CASREQAVDTEAFF
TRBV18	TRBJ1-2	CASSPRQGDGYTF
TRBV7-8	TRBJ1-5	CASSLMAVGVSQPQHF
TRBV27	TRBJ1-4	CASSFAGGGKLFF
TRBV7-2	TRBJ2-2	CASSLGVGELFF
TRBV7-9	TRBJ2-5	CASSLATNWKGQETQYF
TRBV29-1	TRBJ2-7	CSVAEGGRTSYEQYF
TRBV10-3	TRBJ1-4	CAISDRVDTFGYKLFF
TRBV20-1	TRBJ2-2	CSARDYGTGNTGELFF
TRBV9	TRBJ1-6	CASSVIGNNSPLHF
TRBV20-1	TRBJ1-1	CSARGRGLNTEAFF
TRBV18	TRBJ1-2	CASSRSDEGRGYTF
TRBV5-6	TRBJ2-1	CASSFGQGPHNEQFF
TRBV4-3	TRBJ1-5	CASSQDLGQPQHF
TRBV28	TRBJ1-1	CASSSGQGITEAFF
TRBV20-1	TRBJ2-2	CSAIARNTGELFF
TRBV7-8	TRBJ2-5	CASSLAPPLETQYF
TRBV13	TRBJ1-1	CASSLGAGYHTEAFF